Included here is one T cell receptor (beta chain) sequence, with context. This clonotype occurred once. The target of this receptor is not known. Base qualities are not recorded, but no much larger clone differs from it by a single base. The 40 or so donors, aged about 6 to 100 years, were systemically healthy Caucasian individuals from Russia. Roughly 11 milliliters of peripheral blood were drawn from each donor into EDTA-treated Vacutainer tubes. Ficoll-Paque density-gradient centrifugation was used to isolate PBMCs, with at least 6.5 million per sample. Trizol reagent was used to extract total RNA from PBMCs, with at least 5.5 micrograms per sample. Naive CD45RAhigh/CD27high T cell percentages were measured by flow cytometry on a PBMC aliquot from every donor. The data were obtained in a study of blood T cells in healthy people across ages (dated by TCRdb to the mid-2010s). Study-level background: In model experiments, template switching captured about one uniquely barcoded TCR beta cDNA molecule for every two T cells. The donors were divided into four age groups: young (average 16 years), middle-aged (under 40), aged (under 70) and long-lived (roughly 82). Two additional independent replicas of 1 million unique cDNA reads from the same blood draw were analyzed for two donors (one aged 18 to 29 and one aged 80 or older). To track age-related changes in TCR beta repertoire diversity, the study relied on deep sequencing normalized with unique cDNA molecular identifiers. To avoid experimental bias, donors of different ages were distributed randomly across sequencing lanes.

CDR1 and CDR2 are drawn from the germline V gene: SGHTA, FQGNSA. Relative to germline, V is 5 bases shorter and J is 7 bases shorter, with 15 bases between their ends. Counted from cysteine to phenylalanine, this CDR3 has 14 amino acids. CDR3 DNA only is kept here, 42 bases in frame from base 1. General findings and caveats noted by the study authors: Because donor CMV infection status was unknown, age-related changes in expanded clonotypes were potentially confounded. Compared with the aged group, more naive CD4+ T cells, fewer expanded clones and increased TCR diversity were shown by the long-lived group, suggesting age selection. Observed TCR beta diversity correlated strongly with the percentage of naive T cells measured by flow cytometry. Estimates of total diversity from one million sequenced T cells were regarded as lower bounds and underestimates. Since profiling was done on bulk unsorted PBMCs, naive and antigen-experienced compartments could not be conclusively compared. As age increased, observed TCR beta diversity per million T cells dropped in a roughly linear way, and a significant reduction was already evident by age around 41.

The method behind the library was 5' RACE. The sequencer listed for this sample is Illumina HiSeq 2500. A second about 7 to 12 cycle PCR used a sample-barcoded 5' primer and a J-beta primer mix. A unique molecular identifier was introduced onto each TCR beta cDNA molecule by a template-switch 5' adaptor carrying 12 random nucleotides. At least 2.5 million CDR3-containing paired-end reads were obtained from each sample. First-strand cDNA synthesis was performed from all RNA using the Mint cDNA synthesis kit, with priming by a TRBC-specific oligonucleotide. After uracil-DNA glycosylase treatment, a first 18-cycle PCR used universal primers M1SS and BC2_uni_R on all cDNA. Regarding the original processing steps: Normalization of each sample was performed by random selection of 1 million high-quality reads, each carrying a distinct molecular identifier. Reads with shared molecular identifiers were discarded instead of being binned into consensus sequences. MiTCR, set to a Q25 quality threshold and the strictest error-elimination algorithm, was used for CDR3 identification, clonotype clustering and error correction. A nonparametric unseen species model with Euler transformation was used to estimate a lower bound on total TCR beta diversity. In TCRdb, the public reads were trimmed at Q25 with fastp and aligned with MiXCR, with productive beta chains retained. CDR3 protein duplicates are merged, each entry listing the most common genes and DNA. These V and J calls derive from TCRdb rather than the authors' analysis. A total of over 1,200,000 distinct CDR3 sequences appear in this sample, around 59% of them only once. The ten largest make up about 6.3% of the sample.

Sequenced input: blood. The chain is assembled from TRBV7-2 and TRBJ2-1; a tentative D call is TRBD2 (6 bases match). This TCR was recovered from a man aged 18 to 29 in good health. At the DNA level, the sequence is TGTGCCAGCAGCGACCCCGGGACTGTTAATGAGCAGTTCTTC. It translates to CASSDPGTVNEQFF.